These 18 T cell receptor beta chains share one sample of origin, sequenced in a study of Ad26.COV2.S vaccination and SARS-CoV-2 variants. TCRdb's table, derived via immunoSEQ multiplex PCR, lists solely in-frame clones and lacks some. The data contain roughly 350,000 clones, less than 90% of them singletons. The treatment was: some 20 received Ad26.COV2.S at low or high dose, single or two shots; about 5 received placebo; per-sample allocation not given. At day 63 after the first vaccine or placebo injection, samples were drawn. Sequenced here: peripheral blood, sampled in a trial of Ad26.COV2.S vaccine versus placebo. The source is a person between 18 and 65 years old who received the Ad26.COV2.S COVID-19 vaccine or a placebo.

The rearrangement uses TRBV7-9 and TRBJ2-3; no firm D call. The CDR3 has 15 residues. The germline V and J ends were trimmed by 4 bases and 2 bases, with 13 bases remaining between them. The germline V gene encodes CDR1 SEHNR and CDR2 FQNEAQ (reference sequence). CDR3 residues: CASSSDGFYTDTQYF. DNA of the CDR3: TGTGCCAGCAGCTCGGACGGATTCTACACAGATACGCAGTATTTT.

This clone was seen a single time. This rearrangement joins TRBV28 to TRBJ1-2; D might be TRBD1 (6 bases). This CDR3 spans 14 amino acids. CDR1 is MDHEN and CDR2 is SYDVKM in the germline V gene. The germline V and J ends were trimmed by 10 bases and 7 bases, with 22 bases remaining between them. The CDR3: CAIIDTRGLGGYTF. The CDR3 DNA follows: TGTGCCATCATCGACACCCGGGGGCTCGGTGGCTACACCTTC.

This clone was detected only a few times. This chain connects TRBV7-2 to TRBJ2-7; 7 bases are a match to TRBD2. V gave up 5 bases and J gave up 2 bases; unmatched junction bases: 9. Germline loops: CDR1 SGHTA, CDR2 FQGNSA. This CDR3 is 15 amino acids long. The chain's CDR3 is CASSQSGLGAYEQYF. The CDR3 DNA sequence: TGTGCCAGCAGCCAATCCGGACTAGGCGCCTACGAGCAGTACTTC.

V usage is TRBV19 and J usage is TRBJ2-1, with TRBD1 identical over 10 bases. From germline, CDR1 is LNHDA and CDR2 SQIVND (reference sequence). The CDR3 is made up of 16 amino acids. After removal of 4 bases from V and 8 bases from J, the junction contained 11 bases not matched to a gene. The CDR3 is CASSKNRDRGRDEQFF. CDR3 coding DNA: TGTGCCAGTAGTAAAAACCGGGACAGGGGTAGGGATGAGCAGTTCTTC.

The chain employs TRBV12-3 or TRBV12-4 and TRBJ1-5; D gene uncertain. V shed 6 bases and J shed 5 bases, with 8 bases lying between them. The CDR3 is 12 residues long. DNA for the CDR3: TGTGCCAGCAGAACTGGGGATCAGCCCCAGCATTTT. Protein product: CASRTGDQPQHF.

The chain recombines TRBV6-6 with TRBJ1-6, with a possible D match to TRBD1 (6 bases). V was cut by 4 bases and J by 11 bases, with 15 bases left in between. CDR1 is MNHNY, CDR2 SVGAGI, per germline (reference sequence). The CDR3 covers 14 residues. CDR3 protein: CASSSGQPGAPLHF. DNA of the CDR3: TGTGCCAGCAGTTCTGGCCAGCCAGGGGCACCCCTCCACTTT.

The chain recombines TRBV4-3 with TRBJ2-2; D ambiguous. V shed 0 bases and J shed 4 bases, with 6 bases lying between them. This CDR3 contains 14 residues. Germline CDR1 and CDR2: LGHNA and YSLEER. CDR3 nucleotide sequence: TGCGCCAGCAGCCAAGATTACGGCACCGGGGAGCTGTTTTTT. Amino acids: CASSQDYGTGELFF.

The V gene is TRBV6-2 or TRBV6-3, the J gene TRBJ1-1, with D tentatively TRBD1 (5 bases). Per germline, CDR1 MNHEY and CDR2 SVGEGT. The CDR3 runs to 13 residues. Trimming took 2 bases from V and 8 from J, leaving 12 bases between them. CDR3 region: CASSYEGPLEAFF. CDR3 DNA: TGTGCCAGCAGTTACGAGGGGCCCTTGGAAGCTTTCTTT.

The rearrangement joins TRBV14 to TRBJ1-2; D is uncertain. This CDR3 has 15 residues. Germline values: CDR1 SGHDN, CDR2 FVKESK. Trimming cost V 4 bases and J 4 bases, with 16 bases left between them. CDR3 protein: CASSPDRSKRYGYTF. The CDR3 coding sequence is TGTGCCAGCAGCCCGGACCGATCGAAACGCTATGGCTACACCTTC.

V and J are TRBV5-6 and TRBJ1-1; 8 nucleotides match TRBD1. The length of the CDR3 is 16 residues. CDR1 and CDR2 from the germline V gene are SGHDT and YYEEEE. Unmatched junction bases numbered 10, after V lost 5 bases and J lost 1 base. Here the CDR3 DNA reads TGTGCCAGCAGGTATGACAGGGGAAGGTCGAACACTGAAGCTTTCTTT. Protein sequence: CASRYDRGRSNTEAFF.

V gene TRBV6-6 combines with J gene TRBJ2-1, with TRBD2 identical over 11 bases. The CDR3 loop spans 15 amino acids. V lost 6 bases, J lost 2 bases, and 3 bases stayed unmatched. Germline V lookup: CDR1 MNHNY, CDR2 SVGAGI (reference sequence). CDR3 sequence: CASRLLAGAYNEQFF. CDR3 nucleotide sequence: TGTGCCAGCAGGCTACTAGCGGGGGCCTACAATGAGCAGTTCTTC.

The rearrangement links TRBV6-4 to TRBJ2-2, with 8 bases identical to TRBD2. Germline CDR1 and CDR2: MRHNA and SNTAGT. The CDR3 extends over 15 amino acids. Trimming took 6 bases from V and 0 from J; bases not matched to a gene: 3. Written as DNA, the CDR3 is TGTGCCAGCAGCCGCGGGGGGTCGAACACCGGGGAGCTGTTTTTT. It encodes CASSRGGSNTGELFF.

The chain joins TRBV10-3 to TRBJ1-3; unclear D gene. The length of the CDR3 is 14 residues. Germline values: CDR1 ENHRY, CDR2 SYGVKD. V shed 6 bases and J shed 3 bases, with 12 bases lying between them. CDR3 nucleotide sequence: TGTGCCATCAGGACCATCGGGGTTGGAAACACCATATATTTT. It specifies CAIRTIGVGNTIYF.

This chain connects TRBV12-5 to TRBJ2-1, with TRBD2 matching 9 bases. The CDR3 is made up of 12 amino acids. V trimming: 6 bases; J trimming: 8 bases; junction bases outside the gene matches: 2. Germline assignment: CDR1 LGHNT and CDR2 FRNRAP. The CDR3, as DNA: TGTGCTAGTGGGCGGACTAGCGATGAGCAGTTCTTC. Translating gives CASGRTSDEQFF.

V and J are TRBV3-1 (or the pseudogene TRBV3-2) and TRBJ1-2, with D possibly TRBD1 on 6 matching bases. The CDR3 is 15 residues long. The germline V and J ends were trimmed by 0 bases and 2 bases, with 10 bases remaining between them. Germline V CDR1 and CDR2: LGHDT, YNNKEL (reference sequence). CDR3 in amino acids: CASSQDVGQNYGYTF. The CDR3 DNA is TGTGCCAGCAGCCAAGATGTAGGACAGAACTATGGCTACACCTTC.

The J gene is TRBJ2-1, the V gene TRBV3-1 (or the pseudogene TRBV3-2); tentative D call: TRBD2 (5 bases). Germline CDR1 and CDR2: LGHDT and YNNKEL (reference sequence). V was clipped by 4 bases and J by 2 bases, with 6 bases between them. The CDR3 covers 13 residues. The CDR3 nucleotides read TGTGCCAGCAGCCTCGGGACCTACAATGAGCAGTTCTTC. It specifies CASSLGTYNEQFF.

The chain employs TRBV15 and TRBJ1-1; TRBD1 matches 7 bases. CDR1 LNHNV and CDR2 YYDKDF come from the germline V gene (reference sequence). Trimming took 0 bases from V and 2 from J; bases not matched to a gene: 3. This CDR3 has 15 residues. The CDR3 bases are TGTGCCACCAGCAGAGACCGGGACAGAAACACTGAAGCTTTCTTT. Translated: CATSRDRDRNTEAFF.

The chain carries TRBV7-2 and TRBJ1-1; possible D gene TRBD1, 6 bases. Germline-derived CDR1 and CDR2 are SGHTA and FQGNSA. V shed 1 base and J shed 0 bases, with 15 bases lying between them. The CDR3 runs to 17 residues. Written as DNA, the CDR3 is TGTGCCAGCAGCTTAGGCAGGGGAGGTCTTATGAACACTGAAGCTTTCTTT. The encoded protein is CASSLGRGGLMNTEAFF.